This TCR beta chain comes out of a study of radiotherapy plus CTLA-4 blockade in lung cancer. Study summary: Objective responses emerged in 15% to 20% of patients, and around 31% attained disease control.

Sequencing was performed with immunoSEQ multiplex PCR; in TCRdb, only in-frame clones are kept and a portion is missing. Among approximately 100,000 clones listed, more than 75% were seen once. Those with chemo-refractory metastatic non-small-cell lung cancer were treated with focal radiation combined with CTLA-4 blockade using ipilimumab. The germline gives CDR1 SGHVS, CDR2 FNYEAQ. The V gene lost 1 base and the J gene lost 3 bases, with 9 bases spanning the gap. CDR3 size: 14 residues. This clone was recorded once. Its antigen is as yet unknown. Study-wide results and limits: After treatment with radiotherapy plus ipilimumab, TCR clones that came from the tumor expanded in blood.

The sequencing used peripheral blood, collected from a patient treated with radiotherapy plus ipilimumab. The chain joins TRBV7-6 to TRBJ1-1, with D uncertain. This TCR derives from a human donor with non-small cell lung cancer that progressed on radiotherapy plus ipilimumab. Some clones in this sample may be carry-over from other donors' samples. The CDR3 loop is CASSLGGLDTEAFF. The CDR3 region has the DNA TGTGCCAGCAGCTTAGGTGGGCTGGACACTGAAGCTTTCTTT.